This T cell receptor (beta chain) was captured in a study of T cells in Graves' hyperthyroidism and ophthalmopathy. The sample holds a few counts of this clonotype. Amplification of TCR beta CDR3 regions used RNA as the template. HTBI primers were used for first-round RT-PCR of the TCR CDR3. TCRdb used MiXCR to reprocess the multiplex PCR reads, holding one entry per CDR3 protein. This table holds about 420,000 distinct CDR3 sequences, around a sixth found once. This CDR3 region has 12 residues. V was cut by 5 bases and J by 7 bases, with 11 bases left in between. Germline V lookup: CDR1 ENHRY, CDR2 SYGVKD.

This TCR was sampled from a young woman with Graves' hyperthyroidism. The chain has TRBV10-3 and TRBJ1-2; D call uncertain. The sample consisted of blood. CDR3 in DNA: TGTGCCATCAGTCCAAATGCCCGTGGCTACACCTTC. Its translation: CAISPNARGYTF.